The rows below give T cell receptor beta chains drawn from one sample of a study of OX40 agonist ivuxolimab in advanced cancers. TCRdb keeps only in-frame clones here, not all; method: immunoSEQ multiplex PCR. Counted here are about 70,000 clones, roughly 92% occurring once; the ten biggest clones make up 6.5% to 8.5%. This material consisted of CD4+ or CD8+ T cells sorted from blood, taken in a trial of the OX40 agonist ivuxolimab. The receptors stem from an adult with an advanced solid tumor such as melanoma, head and neck, liver or kidney cancer. Both conserved end residues are part of each CDR3. Each record gives: CDR3 length, J gene, D gene, V gene, CDR3 DNA, CDR3 protein. D genes are given only for firm matches.

>14|TRBJ2-1|NA|TRBV7-2
TGTGCCAGCAGCCCCACCGGGACCCACAATGAGCAGTTCTTC
CASSPTGTHNEQFF
>17|TRBJ1-6|NA|TRBV5-1
TGCGCCAGCAGCCCCTCAATCTGGGGGCAGGGCGGTTCACCCCTCCACTTT
CASSPSIWGQGGSPLHF
>14|TRBJ1-5|TRBD1|TRBV4-1
TGCGCCAGCAGCCCCGACAGGGGCAATCAGCCCCAGCATTTT
CASSPDRGNQPQHF
>15|TRBJ1-2|NA|TRBV6-5
TGTGCCAGCAGTTACTCGAACAGCCTCATTTATGGCTACACCTTC
CASSYSNSLIYGYTF
>14|TRBJ1-2|TRBD1|TRBV7-9
TGTGCCAGCAGCTCTACAGGGGGTGAGGGTGGCTACACCTTC
CASSSTGGEGGYTF
>14|TRBJ2-7|NA|TRBV7-8
TGTGCCAGCATCCCGGACAGAAACCACTACGAGCAGTACTTC
CASIPDRNHYEQYF
>14|TRBJ2-5|NA|TRBV7-8
TGTGCCAGCAGCTTAGTCATGGACCAAGAGACCCAGTACTTC
CASSLVMDQETQYF
>14|TRBJ2-7|TRBD1|TRBV6-5
TGTGCCAGCAGTTACTCTGACAGGGCCTACGAGCAGTACTTC
CASSYSDRAYEQYF
>12|TRBJ1-1|NA|TRBV5-4
TGTGCCAGCAGCCCGCAAGGGACTGAAGCTTTCTTT
CASSPQGTEAFF
>12|TRBJ2-2|NA|TRBV15
TGTGCCACCAGCAGAGTGGGGGGGGAGCTGTTTTTT
CATSRVGGELFF
>15|TRBJ2-3|TRBD1|TRBV27
TGTGCCAGCAGTTCCGGGACAGGGATGTTGGATACGCAGTATTTT
CASSSGTGMLDTQYF
>11|TRBJ1-2|NA|TRBV30
TGTGCCTGGAGCGGGGGCGACGGCTACACCTTC
CAWSGGDGYTF
>16|TRBJ1-1|NA|TRBV9
TGTGCCAGCAGCGCCGGGGTGTGGGAGGGGCGCACTGAAGCTTTCTTT
CASSAGVWEGRTEAFF
>20|TRBJ2-1|TRBD2|TRBV5-1
TGCGCCAGCAGCTTGGACACAAATACGGGGACTAGCGGGGGAGCCAATGAGCAGTTCTTC
CASSLDTNTGTSGGANEQFF
>13|TRBJ2-7|NA|TRBV29-1
TGCAGCGTTCGTGCCGGGGATAGCTACGAGCAGTACTTC
CSVRAGDSYEQYF
>13|TRBJ2-7|TRBD2|TRBV19
TGTGCCAGTAGTGCCGGGGAGGGTTACGAGCAGTACTTC
CASSAGEGYEQYF
>15|TRBJ1-1|NA|TRBV13
TGTGCCAGCAGCTTATTCGGGGAAGTCTACACTGAAGCTTTCTTT
CASSLFGEVYTEAFF
>16|TRBJ2-1|TRBD2|TRBV6-1
TGTGCCAGCAGTGACTTAGCGGGAACGGGCAACAATGAGCAGTTCTTC
CASSDLAGTGNNEQFF
>18|TRBJ1-4|NA|TRBV12-2
TGTGCAAGTCGCGCAAGGGGCAGGGGCGCGGTGACTAATGAAAAACTGTTTTTT
CASRARGRGAVTNEKLFF
>14|TRBJ1-5|NA|TRBV29-1
TGCAGCGTTGAAGAGGAGGGACGCAATCAGCCCCAGCATTTT
CSVEEEGRNQPQHF
>15|TRBJ2-7|TRBD2|TRBV10-3
TGTGCCATCAGTTGGACTAGCGGGGTGTCCTACGAGCAGTACTTC
CAISWTSGVSYEQYF
>16|TRBJ2-1|TRBD2|TRBV19
TGTGCCAGTACCTTTAGCGGGGGGGCCGGGGCCGATGAGCAGTTCTTC
CASTFSGGAGADEQFF
>15|TRBJ2-1|NA|TRBV6-1
TGTGCCAGCAGTGAAGCCTTGGACAGTTACAATGAGCAGTTCTTC
CASSEALDSYNEQFF
>14|TRBJ2-3|NA|TRBV11-2
TGTGCCAGCAGCTCTCAGGGACGCACAGATACGCAGTATTTT
CASSSQGRTDTQYF
>15|TRBJ2-3|NA|TRBV6-5
TGTGCCAGCAGTTACATAGGACACGAAACAGATACGCAGTATTTT
CASSYIGHETDTQYF
>15|TRBJ2-7|NA|TRBV9
TGTGCCAGCAGCTACCGGGCAGGGAGCTCCTACGAGCAGTACTTC
CASSYRAGSSYEQYF
>10|TRBJ2-7|NA|TRBV2
TGTGCCAGCAGTGAGGACGAGCAGTACTTC
CASSEDEQYF
>15|TRBJ1-1|NA|TRBV7-9
TGTGCCAGCAGCTTTTTAAAACAGGGATACCCTGAAGCTTTCTTT
CASSFLKQGYPEAFF